The present TCR beta chain was sequenced within a study of T-cell memory formation after mild COVID-19. General observations from the study: Day 15 to 85 contractors were CD4/CD8 balanced; later expanders leaned CD4+. Certain responding clones were present in pre-infection memory, suggesting participation of cross-reactive memory.

The table lists this clonotype with a few counts. The target antigen is unknown. From the 5' RACE reads, TCRdb called clonotypes with MiXCR, one entry per CDR3 protein. Altogether roughly 510,000 distinct CDR3 sequences are present, around 15% being singletons, with the ten largest covering about 8.6%. Sequenced input: PBMCs or a T cell subset sorted from them (not recorded which). The sequence was collected from an adult woman who had mild COVID-19 (a few samples of this study predate the infection). Cell type and time point are not known.

The CDR3 DNA sequence: TGTGCCAGCAGTCTGGGGACTAGCGGGACGTACCAAGAGACCCAGTACTTC. It is translated as CASSLGTSGTYQETQYF. The chain employs TRBV12-3 or TRBV12-4 and TRBJ2-5; 13 bases map to TRBD2. CDR3 size: 17 residues. The trim removed 5 bases at V and 0 bases at J, leaving 6 bases unmatched.